This T cell receptor beta chain originates from a study of blood T cell repertoires in COVID-19. At the level of the study: The samples span acute and convalescent COVID-19 from the United States, Italy and Spain. From T cells, B-cell-depleted T cells, or PBMCs came the material, which was cDNA or gDNA.

This CDR3 is 14 amino acids long. Germline CDR1 and CDR2: LGHDT and YNNKEL (reference sequence). The V and J ends lost 5 bases and 5 bases, in that order; junction bases with no gene match: 8. Original processing notes: Nucleated cell counts were estimated from reference gene primer amplification. Repertoires were generated with immunoSEQ multiplex PCR, while TCRdb's copy carries only in-frame clones and drops some. V and J calls and clone size are copied from that table; D and trimming were computed from the DNA. The data contain over 120,000 clones, around 86% of them singletons. V is TRBV3-1 (or the pseudogene TRBV3-2) and J is TRBJ2-5; 7 nucleotides match TRBD2. The sample was PBMCs or T cells enriched from blood (not recorded which). The receptor was derived from a man aged 55 to 70 who had recovered from COVID-19. CDR3 bases: TGTGCCAGCAGCTACCAGGGAGGGGAGGAGACCCAGTACTTC. It specifies CASSYQGGEETQYF.